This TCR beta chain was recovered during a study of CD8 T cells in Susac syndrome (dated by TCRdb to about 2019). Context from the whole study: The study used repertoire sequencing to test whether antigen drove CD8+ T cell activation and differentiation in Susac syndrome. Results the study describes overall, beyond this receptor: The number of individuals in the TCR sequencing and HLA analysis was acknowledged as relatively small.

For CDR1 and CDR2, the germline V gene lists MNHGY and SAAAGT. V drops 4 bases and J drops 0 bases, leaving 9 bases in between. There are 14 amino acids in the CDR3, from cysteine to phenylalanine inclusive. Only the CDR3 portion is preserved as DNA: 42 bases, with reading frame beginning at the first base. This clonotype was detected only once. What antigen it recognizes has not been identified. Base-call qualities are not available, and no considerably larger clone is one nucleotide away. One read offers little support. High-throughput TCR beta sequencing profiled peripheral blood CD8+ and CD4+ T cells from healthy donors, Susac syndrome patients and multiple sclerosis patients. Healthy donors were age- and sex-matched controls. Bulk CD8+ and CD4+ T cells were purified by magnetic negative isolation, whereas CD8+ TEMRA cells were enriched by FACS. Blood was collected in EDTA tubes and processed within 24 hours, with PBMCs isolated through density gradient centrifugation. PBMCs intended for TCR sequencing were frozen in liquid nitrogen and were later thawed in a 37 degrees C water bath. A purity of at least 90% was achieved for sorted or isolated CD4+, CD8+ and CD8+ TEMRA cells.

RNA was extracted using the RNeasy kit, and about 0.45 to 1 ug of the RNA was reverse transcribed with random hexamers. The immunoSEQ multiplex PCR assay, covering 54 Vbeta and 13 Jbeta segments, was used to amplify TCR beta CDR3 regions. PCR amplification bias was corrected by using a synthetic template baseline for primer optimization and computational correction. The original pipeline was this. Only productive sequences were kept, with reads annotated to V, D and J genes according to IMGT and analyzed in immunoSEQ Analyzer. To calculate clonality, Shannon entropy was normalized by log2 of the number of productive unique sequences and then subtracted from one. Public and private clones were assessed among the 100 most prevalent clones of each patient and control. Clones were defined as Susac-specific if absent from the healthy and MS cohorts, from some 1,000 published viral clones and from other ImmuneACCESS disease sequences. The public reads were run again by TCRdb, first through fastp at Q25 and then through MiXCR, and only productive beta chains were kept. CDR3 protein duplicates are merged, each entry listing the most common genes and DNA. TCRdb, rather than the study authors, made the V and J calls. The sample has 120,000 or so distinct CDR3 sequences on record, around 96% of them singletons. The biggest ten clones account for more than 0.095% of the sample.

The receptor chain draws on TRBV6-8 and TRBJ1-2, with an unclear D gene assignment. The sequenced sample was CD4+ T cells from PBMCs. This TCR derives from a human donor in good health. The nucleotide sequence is TGTGCCAGCAGTTGGGGTCTAGCTAACTATGGCTACACCTTC. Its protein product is CASSWGLANYGYTF.